Below are 27 T cell receptor beta chains sequenced from a single sample in a study of tumor-infiltrating lymphocytes in primary liver carcinoma. The tissue used was unsorted bulk material of about 19-33 mg. RNA and DNA were co-extracted from it with the AllPrep DNA/RNA mini kit. The authors made TCR beta cDNA from 400 to 550 ng total RNA with a constant-region primer. Three nested multiplex PCR rounds, a slightly modified ARM-PCR method, built the TCR beta libraries. Forward primers for TRBV1-TRBV30 and a C-beta reverse primer served the first two PCR rounds, at about 10 cycles each. TCRdb passed the multiplex PCR reads through MiXCR, listing each CDR3 protein once. Of approximately 76,000 distinct CDR3 sequences in the sample, 65% to 75% were seen once. Sample: liver tumor tissue from sampling region 4. Subset indicated: tumor region T4, right-lateral pole. The receptors shown here come from an older woman with primary liver carcinoma and hepatitis B virus infection.

The V call is TRBV29-1, the J call TRBJ2-7; TRBD1 agrees at 10 bases. Per germline, CDR1 SQVTM and CDR2 ANQGSEA. CDR3 length: 13 residues. The CDR3 region is CSDDRGDRGEQYF. The CDR3, as DNA: TGCAGTGATGACCGCGGGGACAGGGGCGAGCAGTACTTC.

With respect to this clonotype: The conserved phenylalanine or tryptophan is not found at the CDR3 terminus, so this likely reflects a read error. This CDR3 is CVTRPPGGGEQFL. The CDR3 nucleotides read TGTGTCACACGTCCTCCGGGGGGGGGTGAGCAGTTCTTA. The genes are TRBV6-6 and TRBJ2-1, with TRBD2 matching over 8 bases. CDR3 length: 13 amino acids. Germline V gene data show CDR1 as MNHNY and CDR2 as SVGAGI (reference sequence).

This clonotype has only a few counts. A junction boundary mismatches the germline segment, possibly from a read error. J is TRBJ1-4 and V is TRBV2; unclear D gene. Germline values: CDR1 SNHLY, CDR2 FYNNEI. CDR3 length: 14 residues. CDR3 sequence: CANSATGFGEKLFF. As DNA, the CDR3 is TGTGCCAACAGTGCGACCGGGTTTGGTGAAAAACTGTTTTTT.

As concerns this clonotype: The junction departs from germline at one end; a sequencing error may be responsible. The chain employs TRBV28 and TRBJ2-6, with 11 bases lining up with TRBD1. Germline values: CDR1 MDHEN, CDR2 SYDVKM. This CDR3 comprises 18 residues. The CDR3 spells CASTSPRTGGDGAKVLTF. CDR3 coding DNA: TGTGCCAGCACTTCACCCAGGACAGGGGGCGATGGGGCCAAGGTCCTGACATTC.

In nucleotides, the CDR3 is TGTGCCAGCAGCGGGAAGAGGGACACCGAGCAGTACTTC. The encoded protein is CASSGKRDTEQYF. The rearrangement uses TRBV11-1 and TRBJ2-7, with TRBD1 as a possible D gene (6 bases). Trimming took 5 bases from V and 6 from J, leaving 14 bases between them. This CDR3 region has 13 residues. In germline, CDR1 is SGHAT, CDR2 FQDESV (reference sequence).

Judged by abundance, this clonotype is medium-sized. The rearrangement links TRBV11-3 to TRBJ2-5; TRBD2 aligns across 9 bases. The CDR3 contains 17 residues. Trimming removed 1 base from V and 1 base from J; junction bases left unmatched: 7. Per the germline V gene, CDR1 is SGHNT and CDR2 is YENEEA. In nucleotides, the CDR3 is TGTGCCAGCAGCTTAGGGATCGCTAGCGGGACCCAAGAGACCCAGTACTTC. Translation: CASSLGIASGTQETQYF.

The chain recombines TRBV4-2 with TRBJ2-1, with D possibly TRBD2 on 6 matching bases. The CDR3 loop spans 15 amino acids. Germline values: CDR1 LGHNA, CDR2 YNFKEQ. Trimming shortened V by 1 base and J by 13 bases, and 20 bases separated the two germline ends. CDR3: CASSQGGLGSYEQFF. CDR3 DNA: TGTGCCAGCAGCCAAGGGGGACTCGGCTCCTACGAACAGTTCTTC.

As regards this clonotype: Given a much more abundant clone one base away, this may be a read error. V and J are TRBV5-1 and TRBJ2-7; TRBD1 aligns across 9 bases. The CDR3 extends over 15 amino acids. Germline loops: CDR1 SGHRS, CDR2 YFSETQ. CDR3 sequence (DNA): TGCGCCAGCAGACCGCCAGGGACAGGGACCTACAAGCAGTACTTC. Protein sequence: CASRPPGTGTYKQYF.

This clonotype was recorded at least ten times. This chain connects TRBV6-6 to TRBJ2-1, with 14 bases fitting TRBD2. The length of the CDR3 is 18 residues. V shed 0 bases and J 8 bases; nucleotides not matched to a gene: 9. Germline V gene lookup returns CDR1 MNHNY and CDR2 SVGAGI (reference sequence). This CDR3 reads CASSYSQPGTSGSDEQFF. The CDR3, as DNA: TGTGCCAGCAGTTACTCGCAGCCCGGGACTAGCGGGAGTGATGAGCAGTTCTTC.

This clonotype was seen only a few times. Without the conserved terminal phenylalanine or tryptophan, this CDR3 likely stems from a read error. The V gene is TRBV12-3 or TRBV12-4, the J gene TRBJ2-1, with D possibly being TRBD1 or TRBD2 (5 bases each). The length of the CDR3 is 15 residues. The DNA for the CDR3 is TGTGCCAGCATTTTAGTACAGTGTGGGGGCAATGAGCAGTTCTTA. This sequence encodes CASILVQCGGNEQFL.

For this clonotype: One end of the junction is discordant with germline, which a read error may explain. V is TRBV5-1 and J is TRBJ2-7; D may be TRBD1 or TRBD2 (5 bases each). The CDR3 loop spans 15 amino acids. CDR1 and CDR2 from the germline V gene are SGHRS and YFSETQ. CDR3 DNA: TGCGCCGGCAGCCCCGGGACGATGAGATCCTACGAGCAGTACTTC. Translated: CAGSPGTMRSYEQYF.

The sample holds many counts of this clonotype. This CDR3 reads CASSSLAGGPNEQFF. For the CDR3, the DNA is TGCGCCAGCAGCTCGTTAGCGGGAGGGCCCAATGAGCAGTTCTTC. V and J are TRBV5-1 and TRBJ2-1, with 11 bases matching TRBD2. The trim removed 3 bases at V and 6 bases at J, leaving 5 bases unmatched. CDR1 and CDR2 from the germline V gene are SGHRS and YFSETQ. The CDR3 consists of 15 residues.

Regarding this clonotype: A read error may account for a junction end that differs from germline. The rearrangement links TRBV6-5 to TRBJ1-1, with a possible D match to TRBD1 (5 bases). CDR1 and CDR2 from the germline V gene are MNHEY and SVGAGI. The CDR3 contains 14 residues. The CDR3 loop reads CASGYRRLGAEAFF. The CDR3 DNA follows: TGTGCCAGCGGTTACCGAAGGTTGGGGGCTGAAGCTTTCTTT.

With respect to this clonotype: A junction boundary mismatches the germline segment, possibly from a read error. V usage is TRBV4-2 and J usage is TRBJ2-2; D is uncertain. The length of the CDR3 is 16 residues. CDR1 is LGHNA and CDR2 is YNFKEQ in the germline V gene. Here the CDR3 reads CVSSQMGSRNTGELFF. Written as DNA, the CDR3 is TGTGTCAGCAGCCAAATGGGTAGCAGAAACACCGGGGAGCTGTTTTTT.

The table lists this clonotype with a count of one. This CDR3 is missing its conserved last phenylalanine or tryptophan, likely due to a read error. This rearrangement joins TRBV29-1 to TRBJ2-5, with 9 bases fitting TRBD2. Germline V gene lookup returns CDR1 SQVTM and CDR2 ANQGSEA. The CDR3 extends over 14 amino acids. The CDR3 DNA reads as TGCAGCATTGATTATCCTAGCGGGAATGAGACCCAGTACTTA. Its translation is CSIDYPSGNETQYL.

For this clonotype: The conserved phenylalanine or tryptophan is not found at the CDR3 terminus, so this likely reflects a read error. It is unclear where the CDR3 begins or ends on the DNA, so no DNA is shown, and the CDR3 is as TCRdb lists it. The CDR3 loop is CASKGQAGEEYL. The rearrangement links TRBV2 to TRBJ2-7; the tabulated D call, TRBD1, remains unverified against the DNA. The CDR3 region is 12 residues in length, termini included. The V gene's germline CDR1 is SNHLY and CDR2 FYNNEI.

As to this clonotype: This could be a read error, since a much larger clone is one nucleotide away. Lacking the conserved final phenylalanine or tryptophan, this CDR3 likely reflects a read error. V usage is TRBV12-3 or TRBV12-4 and J usage is TRBJ1-1, with D possibly being TRBD1 (5 bases). The CDR3 consists of 15 residues. With 0 bases removed from V and 6 bases from J, the gap between germline ends came to 14 bases. The CDR3 DNA follows: TGTGCCAGCAGTTTAGCGCGCAGGGCGACCGCTGAAGCTTTCTCT. It specifies CASSLARRATAEAFS.

This clonotype has just a few counts. The chain links TRBV11-2 to TRBJ2-5; TRBD2 agrees at 14 bases. The CDR3 consists of 16 residues. CDR1 and CDR2 from the germline V gene are SGHAT and FQNNGV. Trimming removed 5 bases from V and 8 bases from J; junction bases left unmatched: 10. Here the CDR3 reads CASSPGTSGSRGTQYF. The CDR3 nucleotides are TGTGCCAGCAGCCCCGGGACTAGCGGGAGTAGAGGAACCCAGTACTTC.

A word on this clonotype: Mismatch with germline at one junction end may stem from a read error. The genes are TRBV11-2 and TRBJ2-3; 10 bases are shared with TRBD2. The V gene's germline CDR1 is SGHAT and CDR2 FQNNGV. The CDR3 sequence is 15 residues long. The CDR3 spells CAGSSGLARPDTRYF. The CDR3 region has the DNA TGTGCCGGCAGCTCGGGACTAGCGAGACCAGATACGCGGTATTTT.

This clonotype was seen many times. The chain has TRBV30 and TRBJ1-2, with D maybe TRBD1 (6 bases). The CDR3 runs 14 residues. CDR1 GTSNPN and CDR2 SVGIG come from the germline V gene (reference sequence). The V and J ends lost 1 base and 3 bases respectively, with 12 bases between them. The CDR3 spells CAWSGETGHYGYTF. The CDR3 nucleotides are TGTGCCTGGAGTGGAGAGACAGGCCACTATGGCTACACCTTC.

In the case of this clonotype: At one boundary the junction diverges from the germline segment, which might be a read error. This rearrangement joins TRBV28 to TRBJ2-5; D perhaps matches TRBD2 (6 bases). The CDR3 runs 13 residues. The V gene's germline CDR1 is MDHEN and CDR2 SYDVKM. The CDR3 nucleotides read TGTGCCAGCAGTTTAGACATGGGCGGGACCCAGAACTTC. This translates into CASSLDMGGTQNF.

This clonotype was picked up many times. This chain joins TRBV28 and TRBJ1-5, with D possibly matching TRBD1 (6 bases). Per the germline V gene, CDR1 is MDHEN and CDR2 is SYDVKM. With 3 bases removed from V and 3 bases from J, the gap between germline ends came to 12 bases. The CDR3 extends over 15 amino acids. CDR3 nucleotides: TGTGCCAGCAGTTTGTCAGGGGCGGTCAATCAGCCCCAGCATTTT. Translated: CASSLSGAVNQPQHF.

In the case of this clonotype: The final CDR3 position lacks the conserved phenylalanine or tryptophan, pointing to a likely read error. The chain employs TRBV6-6 and TRBJ2-4, with 8 bases fitting TRBD1. In germline, CDR1 is MNHNY, CDR2 SVGAGI (reference sequence). The CDR3 loop spans 17 amino acids. In nucleotides, the CDR3 is TGTGCAAGCATTGGACGGACAGGGATCCTAGCCAAAAACATTCAGTACTTA. Its protein product is CASIGRTGILAKNIQYL.

As regards this clonotype: This may stem from a read error, because a much larger clone lies one nucleotide away. This chain connects TRBV28 to TRBJ1-2; D remains unclear. The CDR3 is made up of 13 amino acids. The germline gives CDR1 MDHEN, CDR2 SYDVKM. The CDR3 reads CANSLPRTGGYTF. The CDR3 bases are TGTGCCAACAGTTTACCGCGGACCGGAGGCTACACCTTC.

This clonotype was counted many times. The chain carries TRBV28 and TRBJ2-7; 10 bases fit TRBD1. The length of the CDR3 is 15 residues. The V segment lost 2 bases and the J segment 6 bases; nucleotides outside the gene matches: 7. Germline-derived CDR1 and CDR2 are MDHEN and SYDVKM. This chain's CDR3 is CASSLPRQGAGEQYF. CDR3 nucleotide sequence: TGTGCCAGCAGTTTACCACGACAGGGGGCTGGCGAGCAGTACTTC.

In its sample, this clonotype was seen many times. V usage is TRBV6-6 and J usage is TRBJ2-5; 8 nucleotides agree with TRBD2. V shed 10 bases, J shed 0 bases, and the junction held 13 bases outside the gene matches. Germline V gene lookup returns CDR1 MNHNY and CDR2 SVGAGI (reference sequence). The CDR3 is 16 amino acids. This chain's CDR3 is CATRGGRRGYQETQYF. The CDR3 nucleotides read TGTGCCACCCGTGGCGGGAGGAGAGGTTACCAAGAGACCCAGTACTTC.

Comments on this clonotype: Because the CDR3 is missing its conserved closing phenylalanine or tryptophan, this is likely a read error. The chain carries TRBV6-6 and TRBJ1-2, with 7 bases identical to TRBD1. With V trimmed by 6 bases and J by 0 bases, 10 bases remained unmatched. There are 16 residues in the CDR3. CDR1 and CDR2 (germline): MNHNY, SVGAGI (reference sequence). The CDR3 sequence is CASSYPGQKANYGYTL. DNA for the CDR3: TGTGCCAGCAGCTACCCGGGACAGAAAGCTAACTATGGCTACACCTTA.